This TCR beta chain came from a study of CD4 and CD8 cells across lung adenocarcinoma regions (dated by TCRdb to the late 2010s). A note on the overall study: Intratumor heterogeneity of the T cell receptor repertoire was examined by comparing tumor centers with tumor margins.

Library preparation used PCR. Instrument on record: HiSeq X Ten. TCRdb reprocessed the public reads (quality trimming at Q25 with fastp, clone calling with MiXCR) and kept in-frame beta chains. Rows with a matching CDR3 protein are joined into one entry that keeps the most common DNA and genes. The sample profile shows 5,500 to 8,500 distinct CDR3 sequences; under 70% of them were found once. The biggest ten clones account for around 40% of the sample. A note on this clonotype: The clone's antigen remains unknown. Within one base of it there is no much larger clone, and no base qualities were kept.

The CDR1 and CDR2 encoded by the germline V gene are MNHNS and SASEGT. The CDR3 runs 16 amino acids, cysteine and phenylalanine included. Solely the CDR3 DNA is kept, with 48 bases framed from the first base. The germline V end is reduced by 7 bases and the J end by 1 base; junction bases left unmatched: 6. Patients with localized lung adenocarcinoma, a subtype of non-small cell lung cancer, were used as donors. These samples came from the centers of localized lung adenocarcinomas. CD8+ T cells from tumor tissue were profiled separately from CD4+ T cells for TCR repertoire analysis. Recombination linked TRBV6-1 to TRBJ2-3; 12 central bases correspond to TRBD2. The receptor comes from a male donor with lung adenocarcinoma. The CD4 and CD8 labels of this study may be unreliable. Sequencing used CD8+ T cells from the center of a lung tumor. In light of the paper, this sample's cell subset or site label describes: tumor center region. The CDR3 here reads CASITSSGGGTDTQYF. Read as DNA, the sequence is TGTGCCAGCATCACTTCTAGCGGGGGGGGCACAGATACGCAGTATTTT.